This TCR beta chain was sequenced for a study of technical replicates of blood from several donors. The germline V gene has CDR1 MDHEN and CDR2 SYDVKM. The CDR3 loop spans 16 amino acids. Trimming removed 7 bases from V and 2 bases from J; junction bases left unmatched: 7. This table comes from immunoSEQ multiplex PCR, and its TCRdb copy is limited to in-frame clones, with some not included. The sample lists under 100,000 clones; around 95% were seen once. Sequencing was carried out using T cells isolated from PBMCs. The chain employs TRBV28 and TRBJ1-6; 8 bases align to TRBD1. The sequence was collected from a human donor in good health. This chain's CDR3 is CASIPGTGTYNSPLHF. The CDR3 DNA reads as TGTGCCAGCATTCCCGGGACAGGAACCTATAATTCACCCCTCCACTTT.